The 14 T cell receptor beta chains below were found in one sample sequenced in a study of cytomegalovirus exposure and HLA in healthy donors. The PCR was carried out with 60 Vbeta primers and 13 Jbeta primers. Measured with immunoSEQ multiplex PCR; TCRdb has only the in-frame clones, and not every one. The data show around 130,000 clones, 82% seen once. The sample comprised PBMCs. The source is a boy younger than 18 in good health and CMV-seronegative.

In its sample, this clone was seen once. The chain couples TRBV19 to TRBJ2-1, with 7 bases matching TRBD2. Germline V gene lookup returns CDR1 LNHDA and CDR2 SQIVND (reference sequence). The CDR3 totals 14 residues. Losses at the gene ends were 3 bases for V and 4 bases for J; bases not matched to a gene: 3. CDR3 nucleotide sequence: TGTGCCAGTAGTATCGACGGGAGGTACAATGAGCAGTTCTTC. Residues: CASSIDGRYNEQFF.

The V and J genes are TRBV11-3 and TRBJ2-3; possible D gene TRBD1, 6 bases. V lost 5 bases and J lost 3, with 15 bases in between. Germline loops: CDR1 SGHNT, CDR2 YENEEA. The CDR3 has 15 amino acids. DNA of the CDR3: TGTGCCAGCAGCGTCACAGGGTTCAGGACAGATACGCAGTATTTT. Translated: CASSVTGFRTDTQYF.

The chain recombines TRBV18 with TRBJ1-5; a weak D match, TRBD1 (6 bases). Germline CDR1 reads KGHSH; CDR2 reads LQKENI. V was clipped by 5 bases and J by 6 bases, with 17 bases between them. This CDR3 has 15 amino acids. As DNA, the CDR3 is TGTGCCAGCTCAAGTCGGGCAGGGGATACTCAGCCCCAGCATTTT. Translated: CASSSRAGDTQPQHF. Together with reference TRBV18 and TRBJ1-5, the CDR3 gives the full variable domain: NAGVMQNPRHLVRRRGQEARLRCSPMKGHSHVYWYRQLPEEGLKFMVYLQKENIIDESGMPKERFSAEFPKEGPSILRIQQVVRGDSAAYFCASSSRAGDTQPQHFGDGTRLSIL.

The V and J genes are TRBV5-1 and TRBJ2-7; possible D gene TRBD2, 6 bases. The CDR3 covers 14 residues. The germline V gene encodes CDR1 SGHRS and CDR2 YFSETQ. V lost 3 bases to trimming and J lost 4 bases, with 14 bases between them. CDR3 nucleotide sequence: TGCGCCAGCAGCTCCGGACTAACTAGATACGAGCAGTACTTC. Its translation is CASSSGLTRYEQYF.

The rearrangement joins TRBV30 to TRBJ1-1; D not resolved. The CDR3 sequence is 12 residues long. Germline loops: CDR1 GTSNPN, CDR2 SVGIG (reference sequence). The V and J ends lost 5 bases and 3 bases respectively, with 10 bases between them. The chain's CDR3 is CAWGSLYTEAFF. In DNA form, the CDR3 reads TGTGCCTGGGGGAGTTTGTACACTGAAGCTTTCTTT.

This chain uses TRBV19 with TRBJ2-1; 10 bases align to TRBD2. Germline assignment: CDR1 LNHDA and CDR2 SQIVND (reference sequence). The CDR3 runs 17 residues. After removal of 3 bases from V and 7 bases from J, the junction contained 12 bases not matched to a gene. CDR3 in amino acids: CASSISPIAGGQNEQFF. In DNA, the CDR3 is TGTGCCAGTAGTATTAGTCCCATAGCGGGAGGCCAAAATGAGCAGTTCTTC.

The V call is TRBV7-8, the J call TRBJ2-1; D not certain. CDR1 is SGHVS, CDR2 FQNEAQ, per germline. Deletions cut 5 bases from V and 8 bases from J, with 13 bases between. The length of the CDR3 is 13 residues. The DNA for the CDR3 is TGTGCCAGCAGCCCCTCTCGAGCTTATGAGCAGTTCTTC. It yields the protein CASSPSRAYEQFF.

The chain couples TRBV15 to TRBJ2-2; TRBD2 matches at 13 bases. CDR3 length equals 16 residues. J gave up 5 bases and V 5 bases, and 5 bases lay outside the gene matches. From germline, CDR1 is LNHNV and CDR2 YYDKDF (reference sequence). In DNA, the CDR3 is TGTGCCACCAGCGTACTAGCGGGAGGGCCGACCGGGGAGCTGTTTTTT. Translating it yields CATSVLAGGPTGELFF.

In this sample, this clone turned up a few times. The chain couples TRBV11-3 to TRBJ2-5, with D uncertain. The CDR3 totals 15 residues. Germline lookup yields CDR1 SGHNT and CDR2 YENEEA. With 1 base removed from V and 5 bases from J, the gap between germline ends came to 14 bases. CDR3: CASSLGVREAETQYF. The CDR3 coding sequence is TGTGCCAGCAGCTTAGGGGTCCGAGAGGCGGAGACCCAGTACTTC.

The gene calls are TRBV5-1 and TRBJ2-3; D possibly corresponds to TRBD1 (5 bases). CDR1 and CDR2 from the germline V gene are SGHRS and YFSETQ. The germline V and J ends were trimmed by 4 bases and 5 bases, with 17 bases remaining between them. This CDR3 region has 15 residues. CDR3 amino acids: CASSPPEQGGDTQYF. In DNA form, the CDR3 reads TGCGCCAGCAGCCCTCCGGAGCAGGGCGGAGATACGCAGTATTTT.

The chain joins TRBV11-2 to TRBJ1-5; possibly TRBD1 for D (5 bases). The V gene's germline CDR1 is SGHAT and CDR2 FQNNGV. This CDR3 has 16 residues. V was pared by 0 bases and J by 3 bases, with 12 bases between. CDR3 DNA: TGTGCCAGCAGCTTAGATCGGACAAGGTTCAATCAGCCCCAGCATTTT. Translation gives CASSLDRTRFNQPQHF.

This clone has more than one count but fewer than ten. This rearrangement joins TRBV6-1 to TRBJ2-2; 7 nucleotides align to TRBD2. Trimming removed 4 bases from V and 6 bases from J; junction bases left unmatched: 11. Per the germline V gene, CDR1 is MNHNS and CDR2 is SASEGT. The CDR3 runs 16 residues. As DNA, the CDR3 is TGTGCCAGCAGTGTCCTGGGCGGGAGTTCTCCCGGGGAGCTGTTTTTT. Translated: CASSVLGGSSPGELFF.

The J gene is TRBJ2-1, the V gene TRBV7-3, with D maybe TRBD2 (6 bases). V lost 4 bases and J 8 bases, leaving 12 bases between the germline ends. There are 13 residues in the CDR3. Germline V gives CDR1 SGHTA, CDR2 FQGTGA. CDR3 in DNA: TGTGCCAGCAGCTCCCCGCCGGGGGATGAGCAGTTCTTC. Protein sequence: CASSSPPGDEQFF.

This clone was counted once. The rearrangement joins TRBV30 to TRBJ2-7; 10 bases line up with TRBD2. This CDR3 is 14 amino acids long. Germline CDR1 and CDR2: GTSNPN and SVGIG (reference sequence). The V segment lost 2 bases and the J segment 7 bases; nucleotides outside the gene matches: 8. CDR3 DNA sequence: TGTGCCTGGAGTAGAACGGTAGCGGGAGGTGAGCAGTACTTC. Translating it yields CAWSRTVAGGEQYF.